Listed here are 14 T cell receptor beta chains from one sample, sequenced in a study of blood T cell repertoires in COVID-19. The table came from immunoSEQ multiplex PCR; TCRdb's copy has only in-frame clones and leaves some out. The sample carries about 260,000 clones, around 84% recorded once. The material sequenced was peripheral blood. These receptors were obtained from a woman aged 55-69 years with COVID-19, enrolled during active disease.

The V gene is TRBV3-1 (or the pseudogene TRBV3-2), the J gene TRBJ2-7, with D possibly TRBD1 on 6 matching bases. Germline V gene sequence: CDR1 LGHDT, CDR2 YNNKEL (reference sequence). V shed 1 base and J shed 6 bases, with 16 bases lying between them. The length of the CDR3 is 15 residues. CDR3 in DNA: TGTGCCAGCAGCCAAGGAGTACCAGGGGCGGCCGAGCAGTACTTC. Translated: CASSQGVPGAAEQYF.

The chain links TRBV7-3 to TRBJ1-1, with D possibly matching TRBD1 (6 bases). The germline CDR1 and CDR2 sequences are SGHTA and FQGTGA. Between the trimmed V and J ends, which lost 2 bases and 7 bases, there was a span of 14 bases. The CDR3 consists of 14 residues. The CDR3 region is CASSLGSGALEAFF. The CDR3 region has the DNA TGTGCCAGCAGCTTAGGTTCAGGGGCCCTTGAAGCTTTCTTT.

This clone showed up just once. The V gene is TRBV6-5, the J gene TRBJ2-7; no firm D call. Trimming took 5 bases from V and 6 from J, leaving 17 bases between them. The CDR3 is 14 amino acids. Per the germline V gene, CDR1 is MNHEY and CDR2 is SVGAGI. Here the CDR3 DNA reads TGTGCCAGCAGTCCCCGCCGGGTGTTACCCGAGCAGTACTTC. It codes for CASSPRRVLPEQYF.

This rearrangement joins TRBV6-5 to TRBJ1-2; D not resolved. V was cut by 0 bases and J by 5 bases, with 10 bases left in between. Per germline, CDR1 MNHEY and CDR2 SVGAGI. This CDR3 has 14 amino acids. CDR3: CASSYSMRAYGYTF. The DNA for the CDR3 is TGTGCCAGCAGTTACTCGATGAGGGCTTATGGCTACACCTTC.

This chain connects TRBV6-1 to TRBJ1-2; D remains unclear. V shed 1 base and J shed 8 bases, with 14 bases lying between them. The CDR3 loop spans 14 amino acids. Per the germline V gene, CDR1 is MNHNS and CDR2 is SASEGT. CDR3 nucleotide sequence: TGTGCCAGCAGTGAAGTAACTCGAGTATTCGGCTACACCTTC. Residues: CASSEVTRVFGYTF.

This chain connects TRBV5-8 to TRBJ2-1; TRBD2 matches 13 bases. The CDR3 has 19 residues. V was pared by 3 bases and J by 0 bases, with 9 bases of the junction left unmatched. Germline CDR1 SGHTS, CDR2 YDEGEE. The CDR3 region is CASSSLAGGTKSSYNEQFF. CDR3 nucleotide sequence: TGTGCCAGCAGCTCACTAGCGGGAGGGACGAAAAGCTCCTACAATGAGCAGTTCTTC.

This clone was seen only a few times. This chain connects TRBV3-1 (or the pseudogene TRBV3-2) to TRBJ2-7; 10 positions match TRBD1. With V trimmed by 3 bases and J by 4 bases, 12 bases remained unmatched. This CDR3 spans 17 amino acids. Germline lookup yields CDR1 LGHDT and CDR2 YNNKEL (reference sequence). DNA of the CDR3: TGTGCCAGCAGCCAGGCGTCCCTGGGACAGGGGTATTACGAGCAGTACTTC. The encoded protein is CASSQASLGQGYYEQYF.

The J gene is TRBJ2-3, the V gene TRBV30; 7 positions match TRBD1. Germline V gives CDR1 GTSNPN, CDR2 SVGIG (reference sequence). The CDR3 extends over 15 amino acids. V dropped 3 bases and J dropped 6; count of bases not matched to a gene: 12. CDR3 sequence reads: CAWSNPTGAADTQYF. CDR3 sequence (DNA): TGTGCCTGGAGCAACCCCACAGGGGCGGCGGATACGCAGTATTTT.

The CDR3 DNA is TGCGCCAGCAGCCAAGGTGGGACTAGCGGATACGAGCAGTACTTC. It encodes CASSQGGTSGYEQYF. The J gene is TRBJ2-7, the V gene TRBV4-3; 11 nucleotides align to TRBD2. Germline trimming cut 1 base from V and 4 bases from J; bases unmatched to any gene: 3. CDR3 length equals 15 residues. Germline CDR1 and CDR2: LGHNA and YSLEER.

The chain couples TRBV5-1 to TRBJ2-7; 8 nucleotides agree with TRBD1. The CDR3 covers 13 residues. The junction had 3 bases not matched to a gene; V was cut back by 4 bases and J by 3 bases. Germline V gene sequence: CDR1 SGHRS, CDR2 YFSETQ. The CDR3 loop is CASSATGGYEQYF. In nucleotides, the CDR3 is TGCGCCAGCAGCGCAACAGGGGGCTACGAGCAGTACTTC.

The rearrangement joins TRBV6-2 or TRBV6-3 to TRBJ2-7; a possible D gene is TRBD1 (6 bases). V lost 4 bases and J lost 13, with 14 bases in between. The CDR3 consists of 11 residues. Germline CDR1 reads MNHEY; CDR2 reads SVGEGT. CDR3 amino acids: CASSFGQRTYF. The DNA for the CDR3 is TGTGCCAGCAGTTTCGGACAGCGGACCTACTTC.

This chain joins TRBV19 and TRBJ1-5; 11 positions agree with TRBD1. The V and J ends lost 4 bases and 4 bases, in that order; junction bases with no gene match: 9. Germline V gives CDR1 LNHDA, CDR2 SQIVND (reference sequence). The CDR3 has 17 amino acids. CDR3 DNA: TGTGCCAGTAGTACTACCGGGACAGGGGGGTCGAATCAGCCCCAGCATTTT. It is translated as CASSTTGTGGSNQPQHF.

The table lists this clone with a count of one. The gene calls are TRBV7-3 and TRBJ2-1; 8 bases are a match to TRBD2. V shed 5 bases, J shed 9 bases, and the junction held 9 bases outside the gene matches. The germline gives CDR1 SGHTA, CDR2 FQGTGA. CDR3 length: 14 amino acids. The CDR3 DNA sequence: TGTGCCAGCAGCCCCCCGGGACTAGAGGGTGAGCAGTTCTTC. Its protein product is CASSPPGLEGEQFF.

The rearrangement joins TRBV11-2 to TRBJ2-7; the match to TRBD1 covers 9 bases. The CDR3 is made up of 16 amino acids. Germline trimming cut 3 bases from V and 4 bases from J; bases unmatched to any gene: 10. Germline values: CDR1 SGHAT, CDR2 FQNNGV. The CDR3 here is CASSFRFGTGSYEQYF. The CDR3 bases are TGTGCCAGCAGCTTTAGATTTGGGACAGGGTCATACGAGCAGTACTTC.